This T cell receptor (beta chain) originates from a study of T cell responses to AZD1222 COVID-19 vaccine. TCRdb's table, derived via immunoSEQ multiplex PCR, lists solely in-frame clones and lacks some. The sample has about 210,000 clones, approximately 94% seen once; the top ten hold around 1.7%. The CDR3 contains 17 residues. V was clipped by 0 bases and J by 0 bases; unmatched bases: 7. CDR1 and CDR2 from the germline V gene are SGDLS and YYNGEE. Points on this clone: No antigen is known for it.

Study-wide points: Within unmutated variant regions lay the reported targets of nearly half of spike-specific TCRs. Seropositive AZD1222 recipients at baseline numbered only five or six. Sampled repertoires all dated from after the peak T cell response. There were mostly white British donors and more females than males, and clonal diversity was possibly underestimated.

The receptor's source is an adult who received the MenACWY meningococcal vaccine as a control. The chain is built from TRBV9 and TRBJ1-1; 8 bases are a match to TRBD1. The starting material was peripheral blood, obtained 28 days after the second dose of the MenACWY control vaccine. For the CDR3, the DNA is TGTGCCAGCAGCGTAGATCCCGTGACAGGGGTGAACACTGAAGCTTTCTTT. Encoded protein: CASSVDPVTGVNTEAFF.